Shown below are 25 T cell receptor beta chains from a single sample sequenced in a study of OX40 agonist ivuxolimab in advanced cancers. The table came from immunoSEQ multiplex PCR; TCRdb's copy has only in-frame clones and leaves some out. The sample has about 130,000 clones, about nine tenths seen once; the top ten hold about 1.1%. The sequencing used CD4+ or CD8+ T cells sorted from blood, collected in a trial of the OX40 agonist ivuxolimab. The receptors come from an adult with an advanced solid tumor such as melanoma, head and neck, liver or kidney cancer.

The V and J genes are TRBV5-1 and TRBJ1-1; D possibly corresponds to TRBD1 (5 bases). The V end lost 4 bases, the J end lost 3 bases, and 16 bases lay between the germline ends. The CDR3 length is 15 residues. Germline CDR1 and CDR2: SGHRS and YFSETQ. Here the CDR3 reads CASSVYRLLDTEAFF. The CDR3 DNA reads as TGCGCCAGCAGCGTCTACAGGTTATTGGACACTGAAGCTTTCTTT.

The chain joins TRBV12-5 to TRBJ1-1; the D is unclear. From germline, CDR1 is LGHNT and CDR2 FRNRAP. The V and J ends lost 6 bases and 0 bases respectively, with 2 bases between them. The CDR3 runs to 11 residues. This CDR3 reads CASGMNTEAFF. The CDR3 DNA is TGTGCTAGTGGCATGAACACTGAAGCTTTCTTT.

This clone was seen just once. This chain connects TRBV28 to TRBJ1-3; 7 bases line up with TRBD1. The CDR3 covers 18 residues. Germline loops: CDR1 MDHEN, CDR2 SYDVKM. The trim removed 3 bases at V and 4 bases at J, leaving 15 bases unmatched. CDR3 sequence: CASSFFVYRQGRGNTIYF. The CDR3 nucleotides read TGTGCCAGCAGTTTTTTCGTATACCGACAGGGTCGCGGAAACACCATATATTTT.

The chain joins TRBV2 to TRBJ2-3; D is unresolved. In germline, CDR1 is SNHLY, CDR2 FYNNEI. The V and J ends lost 5 bases and 6 bases respectively, with 12 bases between them. The CDR3 extends over 13 amino acids. CDR3 loop: CASSSSKVDTQYF. As DNA, the CDR3 is TGTGCCAGCAGTTCGTCTAAGGTGGATACGCAGTATTTT.

The chain has TRBV19 and TRBJ1-2, with D perhaps TRBD1 (6 bases). CDR1 is LNHDA, CDR2 SQIVND, per germline (reference sequence). The CDR3 consists of 15 residues. V dropped 5 bases and J dropped 4 bases, with 17 bases sitting between them. Here the CDR3 DNA reads TGTGCCAGTAGTCGTCGGCAGGGGCTCAGCTATGGCTACACCTTC. It encodes CASSRRQGLSYGYTF. Using reference TRBV19 and TRBJ1-2 for the parts outside the CDR3, the full variable domain is DGGITQSPKYLFRKEGQNVTLSCEQNLNHDAMYWYRQDPGQGLRLIYYSQIVNDFQKGDIAEGYSVSREKKESFPLTVTSAQKNPTAFYLCASSRRQGLSYGYTFGSGTRLTVV.

The rearrangement joins TRBV28 to TRBJ1-1; possible D gene TRBD1, 5 bases. V dropped 6 bases and J dropped 7 bases, with 21 bases sitting between them. CDR3 length equals 15 residues. The germline V gene has CDR1 MDHEN and CDR2 SYDVKM. CDR3 DNA: TGTGCCAGCAGAGGGGCCTCATTGGATGAAGATGAAGCTTTCTTT. Translating gives CASRGASLDEDEAFF.

The chain links TRBV28 to TRBJ2-1; D may be TRBD2 (6 bases). CDR1 MDHEN and CDR2 SYDVKM come from the germline V gene. Between the trimmed V and J ends, which lost 5 bases and 9 bases, there was a span of 14 bases. The CDR3 totals 13 residues. CDR3 DNA: TGTGCCAGCAGTCTCGGGAGCTTGATTGAGCAGTTCTTC. It translates to CASSLGSLIEQFF.

This chain links TRBV5-1 with TRBJ2-2; the match to TRBD2 covers 8 bases. Per germline, CDR1 SGHRS and CDR2 YFSETQ. V trimming: 0 bases; J trimming: 0 bases; junction bases outside the gene matches: 10. CDR3 length equals 19 residues. Here the CDR3 reads CASSLGGLGGGPNTGELFF. The CDR3 bases are TGCGCCAGCAGCTTGGGAGGCCTGGGCGGGGGGCCGAACACCGGGGAGCTGTTTTTT.

The V and J genes are TRBV9 and TRBJ1-1, with D possibly matching TRBD1 (6 bases). The CDR3 consists of 13 residues. The V end lost 0 bases, the J end lost 5 bases, and 8 bases lay between the germline ends. CDR1 and CDR2 (germline): SGDLS, YYNGEE. The DNA for the CDR3 is TGTGCCAGCAGCGTAGGGGGGCGAACTGAAGCTTTCTTT. As protein: CASSVGGRTEAFF.

The chain carries TRBV30 and TRBJ1-1; D is undetermined. Germline V gene lookup returns CDR1 GTSNPN and CDR2 SVGIG (reference sequence). The CDR3 runs 13 residues. The V end was cut by 7 bases, the J end by 0 bases, with 12 bases between. As DNA, the CDR3 is TGTGCCTCCCGAGGACTTCTGAACACTGAAGCTTTCTTT. It specifies CASRGLLNTEAFF.

The chain is built from TRBV18 and TRBJ1-5; maybe TRBD1 (5 bases). V lost 2 bases and J lost 7, with 18 bases in between. Germline-derived CDR1 and CDR2 are KGHSH and LQKENI. The CDR3 contains 16 residues. The CDR3 bases are TGTGCCAGCTCACCAGGTGTGGGGGGGATGATCCAGCCCCAGCATTTT. Protein: CASSPGVGGMIQPQHF.

J is TRBJ2-1 and V is TRBV28; unclear D gene. V was pared by 8 bases and J by 9 bases, with 14 bases between. CDR1 and CDR2 (germline): MDHEN, SYDVKM. The CDR3 consists of 12 residues. CDR3 DNA sequence: TGTGCCAGCCCCAGTGCCCTCGGTGAGCAGTTCTTC. As protein: CASPSALGEQFF. Full variable domain (remainder filled in from reference TRBV28 and TRBJ2-1): DVKVTQSSRYLVKRTGEKVFLECVQDMDHENMFWYRQDPGLGLRLIYFSYDVKMKEKGDIPEGYSVSREKKERFSLILESASTNQTSMYLCASPSALGEQFFGPGTRLTVL.

CDR3 sequence: CASSLVVQGQETQYF. As DNA, the CDR3 is TGTGCCAGCAGTTTAGTCGTCCAGGGGCAAGAGACCCAGTACTTC. V gene TRBV27 combines with J gene TRBJ2-5; a possible D gene is TRBD1 (6 bases). Deletions cut 2 bases from V and 2 bases from J, with 12 bases between. Germline-derived CDR1 and CDR2 are MNHEY and SMNVEV (reference sequence). The CDR3 extends over 15 amino acids.

V and J are TRBV5-1 and TRBJ2-1; 7 bases agree with TRBD2. The junction had 7 bases not matched to a gene; V was cut back by 3 bases and J by 10 bases. The germline gives CDR1 SGHRS, CDR2 YFSETQ. This CDR3 contains 13 residues. Written as DNA, the CDR3 is TGCGCCAGCAGCTCCAACTTAGCGGGCGAGCAGTTCTTC. The encoded protein is CASSSNLAGEQFF.

The chain uses TRBV30 and TRBJ1-5; no definite D call. This CDR3 has 13 residues. The germline V gene has CDR1 GTSNPN and CDR2 SVGIG (reference sequence). With 0 bases removed from V and 0 bases from J, the gap between germline ends came to 3 bases. CDR3 DNA sequence: TGTGCCTGGAGTGTCAATAGCAATCAGCCCCAGCATTTT. It translates to CAWSVNSNQPQHF.

Remarks on this clone: Other DNA sequences in this sample translate to the same CDR3. This chain uses TRBV29-1 with TRBJ2-1; TRBD1 might be the D (5 bases). Trimming left V 3 bases short and J 9 bases short, with 12 bases between. Per the germline V gene, CDR1 is SQVTM and CDR2 is ANQGSEA. This CDR3 has 12 residues. The CDR3 sequence is CSVEAAGIEQFF. CDR3 sequence (DNA): TGCAGCGTTGAGGCCGCAGGGATTGAGCAGTTCTTC.

This clone was picked up a small number of times. The chain combines TRBV9 with TRBJ2-7; 11 positions agree with TRBD2. The CDR3 runs to 15 residues. V shed 3 bases, J shed 3 bases, and the junction held 5 bases outside the gene matches. Germline CDR1 and CDR2: SGDLS and YYNGEE. Here the CDR3 reads CASSAGTSGDYEQYF. The DNA of the CDR3 is TGTGCCAGCAGCGCCGGGACTAGCGGAGACTACGAGCAGTACTTC.

This chain connects TRBV29-1 to TRBJ2-1, with D hard to call. CDR1 is SQVTM and CDR2 is ANQGSEA in the germline V gene. Trimming pared 4 bases from V and 3 bases from J, leaving 16 bases between. This CDR3 is built from 15 residues. The CDR3: CSVGPQQELYNEQFF. The CDR3 nucleotides are TGCAGCGTTGGCCCTCAGCAGGAGCTCTACAATGAGCAGTTCTTC.

CDR3 DNA sequence: TGTGCCAGCAGTTGGGGGGACACAACCTCTTACGAGCAGTACTTC. This encodes CASSWGDTTSYEQYF. The chain joins TRBV6-6 to TRBJ2-5; D may match TRBD1 or TRBD2 (6 bases each). The closer fit of TRBJ2-7 to the DNA end suggests the J call may be wrong. This CDR3 has 15 amino acids. Germline V gene data show CDR1 as MNHNY and CDR2 as SVGAGI (reference sequence).

The chain recombines TRBV9 with TRBJ2-2; 8 nucleotides align to TRBD1. Germline V lookup: CDR1 SGDLS, CDR2 YYNGEE. The CDR3 runs to 15 residues. V was pared by 3 bases and J by 3 bases, with 4 bases of the junction left unmatched. The CDR3 DNA follows: TGTGCCAGCAGCGAAGGACAGGGTGACACCGGGGAGCTGTTTTTT. This encodes CASSEGQGDTGELFF.

The V gene is TRBV2, the J gene TRBJ1-3; 10 positions agree with TRBD1. V shed 4 bases, J shed 4 bases, and the junction held 7 bases outside the gene matches. The germline V gene has CDR1 SNHLY and CDR2 FYNNEI. The CDR3 extends over 16 amino acids. CDR3 nucleotide sequence: TGTGCCAGCAGTGCCGACAGGGGGCCGAACGGAAACACCATATATTTT. Amino acids: CASSADRGPNGNTIYF.

A single count supports this clone. One end of the junction does not line up with germline, which may come from a read error. CDR3: CASSLSFYSNNEQFF. The CDR3 nucleotides are TGCGCCAGCAGCTTGTCCTTCTACTCCAACAATGAGCAGTTCTTC. The V gene is TRBV5-1, the J gene TRBJ2-1; D gene unclear. Per germline, CDR1 SGHRS and CDR2 YFSETQ. This CDR3 region has 15 residues. Variable domain in full (rest from reference TRBV5-1 and TRBJ2-1): KAGVTQTPRYLIKTRGQQVTLSCSPISGHRSVSWYQQTPGQGLQFLFEYFSETQRNKGNFPGRFSGRQFSNSRSEMNVSTLELGDSALYLCASSLSFYSNNEQFFGPGTRLTVL.

The J gene is TRBJ2-5, the V gene TRBV5-1, with 7 positions matching TRBD2. The CDR3 is 14 amino acids. With 3 bases clipped from V and 2 bases from J, the junction kept 4 bases outside the gene matches. CDR1 SGHRS and CDR2 YFSETQ come from the germline V gene. This CDR3 reads CASSSPSGQETQYF. Here the CDR3 DNA reads TGCGCCAGCAGCTCTCCTAGCGGTCAAGAGACCCAGTACTTC.

V is TRBV7-9 and J is TRBJ1-3; no clear D. The V gene's germline CDR1 is SEHNR and CDR2 FQNEAQ (reference sequence). The ends were cut back, 3 bases at V and 9 bases at J, with 3 bases in the middle. This CDR3 contains 10 residues. Here the CDR3 reads CASSLFTIYF. CDR3 nucleotide sequence: TGTGCCAGCAGCTTGTTCACCATATATTTT.

The chain uses TRBV28 and TRBJ2-1; possible D gene TRBD2, 5 bases. CDR1 and CDR2 from the germline V gene are MDHEN and SYDVKM. The CDR3 is made up of 11 amino acids. The V end was cut by 7 bases, the J end by 10 bases, with 11 bases between. The CDR3 sequence: CASTGKWEQFF. CDR3 nucleotides: TGTGCCAGCACCGGGAAGTGGGAGCAGTTCTTC.